Below, one T cell receptor beta chain is given with its context. Method: immunoSEQ multiplex PCR; TCRdb's copy keeps in-frame clones and lacks some. The sample includes some 110,000 clones, around nine tenths of them seen just once. This sample was taken from a study of Tregs in tolerant kidney transplant recipients. V lost 0 bases and J 5 bases, leaving 6 bases between the germline ends. The CDR3 totals 13 residues. The sequenced sample consisted of CD4+ T cells from blood. The chain combines TRBV5-3 with TRBJ2-1, with D hard to call. TRBV5-3 is flagged as an ORF with uncertain function. The receptor comes from a human donor in good health. Here the CDR3 DNA reads TGTGCCAGAAGCTTGGGCAGTAACAATGAGCAGTTCTTC. Translation gives CARSLGSNNEQFF.